This T cell receptor beta chain was sequenced for a study of blood T cells in healthy people across ages. Study observations and caveats: Donor CMV status was unknown, possibly confounding expanded clonotype changes. In long-lived donors, naive CD4+ cell counts and diversity exceeded those of aged donors.

This CDR3 comprises 15 residues. It was with a sample-barcoded 5' primer and a J-beta primer mix that a second PCR of roughly 7 to 12 cycles was run. Each CDR3 protein is one row after TCRdb ran MiXCR on the 5' RACE reads. Seen here are approximately 880,000 distinct CDR3 sequences, about 48% observed once, and the top ten hold about an eighth. Worth noting for this clonotype: Its antigen is as yet unknown. A junction end diverges from the germline sequence, so it may reflect a read error.

This rearrangement joins TRBV12-3 or TRBV12-4 to TRBJ1-5; D might be TRBD1 (5 bases). Sequencing was performed on blood. This TCR derives from a man between 25 and 39 years old in good health. CDR3 sequence: CASGLFDGHNQPQHF. In DNA, the CDR3 is TGTGCCAGCGGTTTGTTCGACGGACACAATCAGCCCCAGCATTTT.